This TCR beta chain came from a study of Ad26.COV2.S vaccination and SARS-CoV-2 variants. Study details: Participants got Ad26.COV2.S intramuscularly, once or twice 56 days apart.

The CDR3 is 15 amino acids. The V gene end was trimmed by 2 bases and the J gene end by 2 bases; junction bases not matched to a gene: 2. Germline V CDR1 and CDR2: SGHDN, FVKESK. As concerns this clone: As yet, its antigen is unknown.

This sample's treatment: around 19 received Ad26.COV2.S at low or high dose, single or two shots; five or six received placebo; per-sample allocation not given. Specimen acquisition occurred on day 63 following the initial vaccine or placebo injection. Regarding the study as a whole: People who got the vaccine had more spike-specific TCR breadth than people who got placebo. A substantial breadth of spike-specific CD8+ and CD4+ T cell responses after vaccination has been reported.

Produced via immunoSEQ multiplex PCR; TCRdb's table is partial and in-frame only. The top ten clones hold less than 5.5% of a sample with some 450,000 clones, about 92% of them seen once. The receptor was isolated from a person aged 18-65 years who received the Ad26.COV2.S COVID-19 vaccine or a placebo. The starting material was peripheral blood, obtained in a trial of Ad26.COV2.S vaccine versus placebo. V usage is TRBV14 and J usage is TRBJ2-7; TRBD2 matches 11 bases. The CDR3 here is CASSQLLAGAYEQYF. As DNA, the CDR3 is TGTGCCAGCAGCCAATTACTAGCGGGAGCCTACGAGCAGTACTTC.